This T cell receptor beta chain was documented in a study of cytomegalovirus exposure and HLA in healthy donors. Regarding the study as a whole: Presence/absence analyses rested on an assumption that sequencing depth was roughly uniform across donors.

Points on this clone: As yet, its antigen is unknown.

Amplification used 60 Vbeta primers and 13 Jbeta primers. Clones were sequenced by immunoSEQ multiplex PCR, and TCRdb holds only the in-frame ones, with some missing. This sample has roughly 160,000 clones, with over 60% found just once. This CDR3 comprises 16 residues. With V trimmed by 4 bases and J by 1 base, 10 bases remained unmatched. Germline CDR1 and CDR2: SGHDT and YYEEEE. Sample: PBMCs. The sequence was collected from a woman between 25 and 40 years old in good health and CMV-seronegative. This chain joins TRBV5-6 and TRBJ2-5; 7 bases agree with TRBD2. The CDR3 sequence: CASSPAGAGAQETQYF. The CDR3 DNA sequence: TGTGCCAGCAGCCCGGCCGGTGCGGGAGCCCAAGAGACCCAGTACTTC. Complete variable domain (other parts from reference TRBV5-6 and TRBJ2-5): DAGVTQSPTHLIKTRGQQVTLRCSPKSGHDTVSWYQQALGQGPQFIFQYYEEEERQRGNFPDRFSGHQFPNYSSELNVNALLLGDSALYLCASSPAGAGAQETQYFGPGTRLLVL.